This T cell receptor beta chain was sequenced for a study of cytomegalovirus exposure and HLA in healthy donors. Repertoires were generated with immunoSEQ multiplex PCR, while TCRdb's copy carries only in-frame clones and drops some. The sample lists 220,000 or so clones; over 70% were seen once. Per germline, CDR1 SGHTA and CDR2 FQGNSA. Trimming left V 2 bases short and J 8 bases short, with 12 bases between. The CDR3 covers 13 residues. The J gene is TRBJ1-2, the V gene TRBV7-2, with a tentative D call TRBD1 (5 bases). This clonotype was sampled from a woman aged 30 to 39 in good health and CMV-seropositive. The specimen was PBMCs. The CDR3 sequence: CASSLLEGEGYTF. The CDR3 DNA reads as TGTGCCAGCAGCTTACTGGAAGGGGAAGGCTACACCTTC.